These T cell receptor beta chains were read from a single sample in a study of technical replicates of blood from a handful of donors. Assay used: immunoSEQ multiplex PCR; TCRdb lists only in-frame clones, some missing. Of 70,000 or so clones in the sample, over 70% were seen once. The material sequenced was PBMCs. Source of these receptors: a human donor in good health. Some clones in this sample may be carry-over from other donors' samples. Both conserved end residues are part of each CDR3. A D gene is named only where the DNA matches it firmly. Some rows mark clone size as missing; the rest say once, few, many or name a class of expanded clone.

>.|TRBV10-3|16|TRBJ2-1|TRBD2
TGTGCCATCAGTGAGGGGACTAGCGGGGGGAACAATGAGCAGTTCTTC
CAISEGTSGGNNEQFF
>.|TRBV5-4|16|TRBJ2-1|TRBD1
TGTGCCAGCAGCTTGGGAGGGACAGGGCGGAACAATGAGCAGTTCTTC
CASSLGGTGRNNEQFF
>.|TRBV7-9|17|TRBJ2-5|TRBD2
TGTGCCAGCAGCTTATTTAAGAGCGGGAGGGCCTCGAAGACCCAGTACTTC
CASSLFKSGRASKTQYF
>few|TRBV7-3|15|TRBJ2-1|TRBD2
TGTGCCAGCAGCTTGCTAGCGGAAAGGCGCAATGAGCAGTTCTTC
CASSLLAERRNEQFF
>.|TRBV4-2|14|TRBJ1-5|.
TGTGCCAGCAGCTTGGTCGGAGACAATCAGCCCCAGCATTTT
CASSLVGDNQPQHF
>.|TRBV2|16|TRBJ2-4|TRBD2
TGTGCCAGCAGACCGGGGAGGACTAGCGGGAGGAACATTCAGTACTTC
CASRPGRTSGRNIQYF
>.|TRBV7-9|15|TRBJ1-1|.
TGTGCCAGCAGCCTGGGAGGGACACCGAACACTGAAGCTTTCTTT
CASSLGGTPNTEAFF
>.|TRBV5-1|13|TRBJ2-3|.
TGCGCCAGCAGCTTGGAGCTTTCCGATACGCAGTATTTT
CASSLELSDTQYF
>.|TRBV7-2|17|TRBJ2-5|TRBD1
TGTGCCAGCAGCTTAGTTTTCGAGGGGGCCCGCCAAGAGACCCAGTACTTC
CASSLVFEGARQETQYF
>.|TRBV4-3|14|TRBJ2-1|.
TGCGCCAGCAGCCAAGGCCCGGGGTACAATGAGCAGTTCTTC
CASSQGPGYNEQFF
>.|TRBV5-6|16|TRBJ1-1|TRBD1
TGTGCCAGCAGCAGTGGGACAGGGGTGGCGGACACTGAAGCTTTCTTT
CASSSGTGVADTEAFF
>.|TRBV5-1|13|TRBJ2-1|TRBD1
TGCGCCAGCAGCTTGGACAGGGGGAATGAGCAGTTCTTC
CASSLDRGNEQFF
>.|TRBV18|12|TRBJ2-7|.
TGTGCCAGCTCACCAACAGGGTACGAGCAGTACTTC
CASSPTGYEQYF
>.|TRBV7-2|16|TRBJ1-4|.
TGTGCCTCCTCACGGGGGGATTCGGCACGTAATGAAAAACTGTTTTTT
CASSRGDSARNEKLFF
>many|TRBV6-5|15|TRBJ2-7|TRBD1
TGTGCCAGCAGTCCCGGGACAGGGGGGACCTACGAGCAGTACTTC
CASSPGTGGTYEQYF
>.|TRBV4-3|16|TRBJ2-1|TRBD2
TGCGCCAGCAGCCTCCACCGGGGGGGGCCGTACAATGAGCAGTTCTTC
CASSLHRGGPYNEQFF
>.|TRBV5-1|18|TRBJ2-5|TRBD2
TGCGCCAGCAGCCCTGAGCCTTTAGGAGCGGGAGAGTCTGAGACCCAGTACTTC
CASSPEPLGAGESETQYF
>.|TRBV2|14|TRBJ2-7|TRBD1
TGTGCCAGCAGTTTCGACAGGGCTTCCTACGAGCAGTACTTC
CASSFDRASYEQYF
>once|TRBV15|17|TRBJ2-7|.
TGTGCCACCAGCAGAGAGGCGTCTTCTAGCCGAATCTACGAGCAGTACTTC
CATSREASSSRIYEQYF
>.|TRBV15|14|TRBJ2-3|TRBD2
TGTGCCACCAGTATCGGGGGGAGCACAGATACGCAGTATTTT
CATSIGGSTDTQYF
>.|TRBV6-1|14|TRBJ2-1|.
TGTGCCACCGCGGCCGACTTGACCTACAATGAGCAGTTCTTC
CATAADLTYNEQFF
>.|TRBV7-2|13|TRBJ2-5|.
TGTGCCAGCAGTAGACAGCGGGCTGAGACCCAGTACTTC
CASSRQRAETQYF